This T cell receptor beta chain comes out of a study of OX40 agonist ivuxolimab in advanced cancers. About the full investigation: The costimulatory receptor OX40 (CD134) was targeted by ivuxolimab, a fully human IgG2 agonistic monoclonal antibody. Intravenous ivuxolimab was administered to patients every 2 weeks at six dose levels: 0.01, 0.1, 0.3, 1.5, 3 and 10 mg/kg. Among the approximately 50 dose-escalation patients, around 20 had hepatocellular carcinoma, roughly 15 melanoma, 9 renal cell carcinoma and 9 head and neck cancer. In the dose-escalation cohort, 70% to 90% of patients were male, and the mean age was roughly 60 years with a range of roughly 23 to 79. Patients were allowed to have had prior anti-PD-1, anti-PD-L1 or anti-CTLA-4 therapy, and approximately 37% of the dose-escalation patients had been treated with checkpoint inhibitors. Partial responses occurred in three dose-escalation patients: two with cutaneous melanoma and one with hepatocellular carcinoma. The purpose of peripheral TCRbeta sequencing was to test whether ivuxolimab changed TCR sequence diversity and led to clonal T-cell expansion. The paper reports the monotherapy dose-escalation portion (N ≈ 52 patients) of the phase I ivuxolimab trial.

This clone is assessed as medium-sized (0.01 to 0.1%). Its antigen remains unidentified. Per-base quality was not reported, and no clone a single base away is much larger than it. Genomic DNA was isolated from the sorted cells so that the TCRbeta CDR3 region could be sequenced. TCRbeta CDR3 regions were sequenced using the immunoSEQ Assay. Here the immuneACCESS table is served through TCRdb, limited to in-frame sequences with V and J called. Missing clones are a known gap in these copies; in checked studies unresolved V genes cover under half, and the rest lacks a known reason. For this sample the table gives 23,000 or so clones, of which 78% were detected only once. The ten largest make up 1.4% of the sample. What the research found in general, with its limitations: Low levels of normalized T-cell clonal expansion were also seen in some nonresponding patients. In partial responders in the 0.1-3.0 mg/kg groups, normalized peripheral clonal expansion was found to be among the lowest, especially among CD8+ T cells. After ivuxolimab, more expanded clones were found on average in CD8+ T cells than in CD4+ T cells. At doses of 0.1 to 3.0 mg/kg, clonal expansion of both CD4+ and CD8+ blood T cells was observed from baseline to week 6. The antigen specificity of the peripheral T cells that underwent clonal expansion was not determined.

The trial excluded patients who had a history of autoimmune disease or were on systemic immunosuppression. Peripheral blood for TCR sequencing was drawn from every dose cohort at baseline, at cycle 4 day 1 and at cycle 7 day 1. Samples were obtained from an open-label, multicenter, first-in-human phase I dose-escalation trial of ivuxolimab. The trial enrolled adults with locally advanced or metastatic head and neck squamous cell, hepatocellular, melanoma or renal cell carcinoma. Before TCR sequencing, CD4+ T cells and CD8+ T cells from peripheral blood were sorted into separate populations. The origin of this receptor is an adult with an advanced solid tumor such as melanoma, head and neck, liver or kidney cancer. Specimen: CD4+ or CD8+ T cells sorted from blood, collected in a trial of the OX40 agonist ivuxolimab.

Here the CDR3 is given as CASSLERISNQPQHF. DNA sequence: TGTGCCAGCAGCTTAGAACGAATCAGCAATCAGCCCCAGCATTTT. Rearrangement joined TRBV7-8 to TRBJ1-5, with the D segment identity uncertain. For CDR1 and CDR2, the germline V gene lists SGHVS and FQNEAQ. The CDR3, from cysteine to phenylalanine, totals 15 residues. Only the CDR3 portion is preserved as DNA: 45 bases, with reading frame beginning at the first base. Cut back by 1 base and 1 base, the V and J ends lie 8 bases apart.